These 21 T cell receptor beta chains came from one sample sequenced in a study of blood T cell repertoires in COVID-19. The protocol was immunoSEQ multiplex PCR, while the TCRdb copy is restricted to in-frame clones and leaves out a portion. Of about 240,000 clones listed, roughly 85% are singletons. The material sequenced was peripheral blood. These receptors originate from a man aged 50 or older with COVID-19, enrolled during active disease.

CDR3 in DNA: TGTGCCAGCACCTCAGAGGGGGGGGCGGCAGGAAACACCATATATTTT. Protein sequence: CASTSEGGAAGNTIYF. V gene TRBV6-6 combines with J gene TRBJ1-3; D possibly corresponds to TRBD1 (6 bases). V was pared by 7 bases and J by 4 bases, with 20 bases between. The CDR3 is made up of 16 amino acids. Germline V CDR1 and CDR2: MNHNY, SVGAGI (reference sequence).

The rearrangement links TRBV3-1 (or the pseudogene TRBV3-2) to TRBJ1-2; D ambiguous. Trimming left V 0 bases short and J 4 bases short, with 6 bases between. CDR3 size: 13 residues. Per germline, CDR1 LGHDT and CDR2 YNNKEL (reference sequence). The CDR3 protein is CASSQESLYGYTF. The DNA of the CDR3 is TGTGCCAGCAGCCAAGAGTCACTCTATGGCTACACCTTC.

The rearrangement uses TRBV5-1 and TRBJ2-1; perhaps TRBD1 as D (5 bases). Per germline, CDR1 SGHRS and CDR2 YFSETQ. The CDR3 has 13 amino acids. V lost 6 bases, J lost 9 bases, and 16 bases lay in between. CDR3 DNA: TGCGCCAGCAACCTGGGGCCTCTAAGTGAGCAGTTCTTC. It is translated as CASNLGPLSEQFF.

The sample holds a few counts of this clone. V gene TRBV18 combines with J gene TRBJ1-1; D unresolved. The CDR3 has 16 residues. V lost 2 bases and J 4 bases, leaving 17 bases between the germline ends. Germline CDR1 and CDR2: KGHSH and LQKENI. The CDR3 DNA reads TGTGCCAGCTCACCAACACCGAGAGGGTGGGGCACTGAAGCTTTCTTT. This translates into CASSPTPRGWGTEAFF.

The CDR3 sequence: CASSENVGRKLFF. CDR3 DNA: TGTGCCAGCAGTGAAAACGTCGGGAGAAAACTGTTTTTT. The chain uses TRBV6-1 and TRBJ1-4; D gene unclear. The germline V and J ends were trimmed by 2 bases and 10 bases, with 11 bases remaining between them. The CDR3 extends over 13 amino acids. CDR1 and CDR2 (germline): MNHNS, SASEGT.

In regard to this clone: Other DNA sequences within the sample encode an identical CDR3. The V and J genes are TRBV18 and TRBJ2-7; 10 bases fit TRBD2. Unmatched junction bases numbered 2, after V lost 2 bases and J lost 4 bases. Per germline, CDR1 KGHSH and CDR2 LQKENI. The CDR3 totals 14 residues. The CDR3 nucleotides read TGTGCCAGCTCACCAAGCGGGGGGGCGTACGAGCAGTACTTC. It encodes CASSPSGGAYEQYF.

The chain is built from TRBV5-1 and TRBJ1-5; possibly TRBD1 for D (5 bases). CDR1 and CDR2 from the germline V gene are SGHRS and YFSETQ. V lost 0 bases, J lost 4 bases, and 8 bases lay in between. The CDR3 runs to 14 residues. CDR3 amino acids: CASSLAGGNQPQHF. CDR3 nucleotide sequence: TGCGCCAGCAGCTTGGCCGGGGGGAATCAGCCCCAGCATTTT. Full variable domain (outside the CDR3, taken from reference TRBV5-1 and TRBJ1-5): KAGVTQTPRYLIKTRGQQVTLSCSPISGHRSVSWYQQTPGQGLQFLFEYFSETQRNKGNFPGRFSGRQFSNSRSEMNVSTLELGDSALYLCASSLAGGNQPQHFGDGTRLSIL.

This clone has just one count. The gene calls are TRBV11-1 and TRBJ1-1; D may be TRBD1 (5 bases). Trimming removed 1 base from V and 2 bases from J, with 11 bases in between. The CDR3 consists of 15 residues. Germline V gene data show CDR1 as SGHAT and CDR2 as FQDESV (reference sequence). The CDR3 coding sequence is TGTGCCAGCAGCTTAGGACGACAGCTTAACACTGAAGCTTTCTTT. Translation gives CASSLGRQLNTEAFF.

This sequence joins TRBV19 and TRBJ1-1, with 7 nucleotides matching TRBD1. In germline, CDR1 is LNHDA, CDR2 SQIVND (reference sequence). The CDR3 is 14 amino acids. The J segment lost 5 bases and the V segment lost 5 bases, leaving 8 bases of the junction unmatched. CDR3 sequence reads: CASSSHRGGTEAFF. In DNA, the CDR3 is TGTGCCAGTAGTTCGCACAGGGGTGGGACTGAAGCTTTCTTT.

This sequence joins TRBV7-2 and TRBJ2-7; TRBD1 matches 9 bases. The length of the CDR3 is 16 residues. Germline assignment: CDR1 SGHTA and CDR2 FQGNSA. Germline trimming cut 2 bases from V and 1 base from J; bases unmatched to any gene: 6. CDR3 sequence reads: CASSLLGTGLSYEQYF. CDR3 nucleotides: TGTGCCAGCAGCTTATTGGGGACAGGGCTTTCCTACGAGCAGTACTTC.

The CDR3: CASREGSGQPQHF. The CDR3 DNA follows: TGTGCCAGCAGGGAGGGATCGGGTCAGCCCCAGCATTTT. The chain carries TRBV6-5 and TRBJ1-5, with D unclear. This CDR3 has 13 residues. Looked up from germline, CDR1 is MNHEY and CDR2 is SVGAGI. V gave up 6 bases and J gave up 6 bases, with 12 bases separating them.

This clone came up once. The genes are TRBV5-1 and TRBJ2-1; 7 bases align to TRBD2. J gave up 3 bases and V 4 bases, and 7 bases lay outside the gene matches. Germline V gene data show CDR1 as SGHRS and CDR2 as YFSETQ. CDR3 length: 15 amino acids. As DNA, the CDR3 is TGCGCCAGCAGCGGCGGGGGTACTAACTACAATGAGCAGTTCTTC. Translation: CASSGGGTNYNEQFF.

J is TRBJ1-2 and V is TRBV7-2; D remains ambiguous. V was shortened by 1 base and J by 2 bases, with 17 bases between the two germline ends. This CDR3 is 17 amino acids long. Germline V CDR1 and CDR2: SGHTA, FQGNSA. The chain's CDR3 is CASSLVAARYGNYGYTF. The CDR3 nucleotides read TGTGCCAGCAGCTTAGTGGCAGCTAGGTACGGGAACTATGGCTACACCTTC.

This CDR3 reads CASSPSTGREQFF. For the CDR3, the DNA is TGCGCCAGCAGCCCTTCTACCGGCAGGGAACAGTTCTTC. The chain is built from TRBV5-1 and TRBJ2-1, with D perhaps TRBD1 (5 bases). V lost 4 bases to trimming and J lost 13 bases, with 18 bases between them. The CDR3 consists of 13 residues. Germline V gene sequence: CDR1 SGHRS, CDR2 YFSETQ.

This clone appeared a single time. This chain links TRBV18 with TRBJ1-2, with TRBD1 matching over 9 bases. Looked up from germline, CDR1 is KGHSH and CDR2 is LQKENI. After removal of 6 bases from V and 4 bases from J, the junction contained 6 bases not matched to a gene. The CDR3 loop spans 14 amino acids. This CDR3 reads CASSLGTGSYGYTF. DNA of the CDR3: TGTGCCAGCTCTCTGGGGACAGGGAGCTATGGCTACACCTTC. Supplemented by reference TRBV18 and TRBJ1-2, the full variable domain reads NAGVMQNPRHLVRRRGQEARLRCSPMKGHSHVYWYRQLPEEGLKFMVYLQKENIIDESGMPKERFSAEFPKEGPSILRIQQVVRGDSAAYFCASSLGTGSYGYTFGSGTRLTVV.

This clone was counted a few times. This chain uses TRBV2 with TRBJ1-1; a possible D gene is TRBD1 (6 bases). In germline, CDR1 is SNHLY, CDR2 FYNNEI. V gave up 6 bases and J gave up 1 base, with 15 bases separating them. The CDR3 has 15 amino acids. This chain's CDR3 is CASRPPGHKNTEAFF. The CDR3 DNA sequence: TGTGCCAGCAGGCCCCCGGGACATAAGAACACTGAAGCTTTCTTT. The full variable domain, completed using reference TRBV2 and TRBJ1-1, is EPEVTQTPSHQVTQMGQEVILRCVPISNHLYFYWYRQILGQKVEFLVSFYNNEISEKSEIFDDQFSVERPDGSNFTLKIRSTKLEDSAMYFCASRPPGHKNTEAFFGQGTRLTVV.

This clone was found once. The chain is built from TRBV7-3 and TRBJ2-5; D possibly corresponds to TRBD1 (5 bases). The germline gives CDR1 SGHTA, CDR2 FQGTGA. This CDR3 contains 14 residues. V lost 5 bases to trimming and J lost 5 bases, with 15 bases between them. CDR3 DNA sequence: TGTGCCAGCAGCCCGTCGGGCCCAGGGGAGACCCAGTACTTC. This encodes CASSPSGPGETQYF.

This chain links TRBV28 with TRBJ1-2, with 7 positions matching TRBD1. The CDR3 is 12 residues long. Germline lookup yields CDR1 MDHEN and CDR2 SYDVKM. The V and J ends lost 5 bases and 8 bases, in that order; junction bases with no gene match: 5. The CDR3 nucleotides are TGTGCCAGCAGTGTGACAGGGTTCGGCTACACCTTC. Its protein is CASSVTGFGYTF.

The chain combines TRBV6-1 with TRBJ2-7; D might be TRBD2 (5 bases). CDR3 size: 12 residues. Germline CDR1 MNHNS, CDR2 SASEGT. V lost 5 bases to trimming and J lost 4 bases, with 9 bases between them. This CDR3 reads CASSLRGYEQYF. The CDR3 nucleotides are TGTGCCAGCAGTTTACGGGGATACGAGCAGTACTTC.

The rearrangement links TRBV27 to TRBJ2-5, with a tentative D call TRBD2 (6 bases). The length of the CDR3 is 13 residues. The V end was cut by 8 bases, the J end by 2 bases, with 12 bases between. Germline lookup yields CDR1 MNHEY and CDR2 SMNVEV (reference sequence). CDR3 residues: CASRGSQQETQYF. CDR3 DNA sequence: TGTGCCAGCCGGGGGTCCCAACAAGAGACCCAGTACTTC.

The genes are TRBV18 and TRBJ1-6, with D possibly being TRBD1 (5 bases). Trimming took 6 bases from V and 6 from J, leaving 9 bases between them. This CDR3 comprises 13 residues. Germline CDR1 and CDR2: KGHSH and LQKENI. This CDR3 reads CASSGGVNSPLHF. The CDR3 DNA sequence: TGTGCCAGCTCCGGGGGGGTTAATTCACCCCTCCACTTT.